Shown below are 2 T cell receptor beta chains from a single sample sequenced in a study of shared clonotypes between healthy human individuals. Selected positively for CCR7 and CD45RO-negative, naive CD8 cells excluded terminally differentiated effector memory CD45RA+ cells. Assay: immunoSEQ multiplex PCR; the TCRdb copy retains only in-frame clones and omits some. The table includes roughly 2,000,000 clones, about 95% detected once. The source material was naive CD8+ T cells sorted from blood. The receptors come from a man younger than 30 in good health.

V usage is TRBV4-1 and J usage is TRBJ1-3, with TRBD1 identical over 11 bases. V lost 0 bases and J lost 8; bases outside the gene matches: 6. Germline CDR1 is MGHRA and CDR2 is YSYEKL. The CDR3 length is 16 residues. CDR3 DNA: TGCGCCAGCAGCCAAGAAGGGACAGGGGGTTCGGACACCATATATTTT. Translated, it gives CASSQEGTGGSDTIYF.

This chain joins TRBV7-2 and TRBJ2-7; perhaps TRBD2 as D (5 bases). The germline V and J ends were trimmed by 6 bases and 0 bases, with 12 bases remaining between them. The CDR3 is 14 residues long. CDR1 is SGHTA, CDR2 FQGNSA, per germline. The CDR3 DNA is TGTGCCAGCAGTTCCGGGATTCCCTCCTACGAGCAGTACTTC. This codes for CASSSGIPSYEQYF. Together with reference TRBV7-2 and TRBJ2-7, the CDR3 gives the full variable domain: GAGVSQSPSNKVTEKGKDVELRCDPISGHTALYWYRQSLGQGLEFLIYFQGNSAPDKSGLPSDRFSAERTGGSVSTLTIQRTQQEDSAVYLCASSSGIPSYEQYFGPGTRLTVT.